A single T cell receptor (beta chain) is shown here with its context. The data were taken from a study of blood T cell repertoires in COVID-19. Trimming left V 5 bases short and J 17 bases short, with 13 bases between. Per the germline V gene, CDR1 is SGHDN and CDR2 is FVKESK. The CDR3 extends over 11 amino acids. TCRdb's table, derived via immunoSEQ multiplex PCR, lists solely in-frame clones and lacks some. The sample carries about 60,000 clones, around 83% recorded once. The sequenced material came from peripheral blood. The receptor was derived from a human donor in a cohort sampled during active COVID-19. This chain uses TRBV14 with TRBJ1-6; unclear D gene. CDR3 nucleotide sequence: TGTGCCAGCAGCACCGGCGGAGTAATCCACTTT. Translating it yields CASSTGGVIHF.